These T cell receptor beta chains were read from a single sample in a study of OX40 agonist ivuxolimab in advanced cancers. Generated by immunoSEQ multiplex PCR, the TCRdb table keeps only in-frame clones and is missing some. The data contain around 35,000 clones, approximately 80% of them singletons. The sample here was CD4+ or CD8+ T cells sorted from blood, taken in a trial of the OX40 agonist ivuxolimab. These receptors were taken from an adult with an advanced solid tumor such as melanoma, head and neck, liver or kidney cancer. Both conserved end residues are part of each CDR3. D genes are given only for firm matches. Some rows mark clone size as missing; the rest say once, few, many or name a class of expanded clone.

NA NA TRBJ2-6 TRBV12-2 TGTGCAAGTCGCTTAGCACGCCTCCCTCCGGCTTTC CASRLARLPPAF
few NA TRBJ1-1 TRBV27 TGTGCCAGCCGGAACCCGATGCAGGGAAACACTGAAGCTTTCTTT CASRNPMQGNTEAFF
NA TRBD1 TRBJ2-7 TRBV6-5 TGTGCCAGCAGTTACTCGACAGGGGACGAGCAGTACTTC CASSYSTGDEQYF
NA NA TRBJ2-2 TRBV9 TGTGCCAGCAGCGGAAGTCGCGGGGAGCTGTTTTTT CASSGSRGELFF
NA NA TRBJ1-1 TRBV28 TGTGCCAGCAATATCAACAGCGTTAGGGAAGCTTTCTTT CASNINSVREAFF
NA TRBD1 TRBJ1-1 TRBV5-1 TGCGCCAGCAGCCAAGGGACAGGGGGCTCGAACACTGAAGCTTTCTTT CASSQGTGGSNTEAFF
NA TRBD1 TRBJ1-4 TRBV15 TGTGCCACAGATAATCGGAGACAGGGGTTTACTAATGAAAAACTGTTTTTT CATDNRRQGFTNEKLFF
few TRBD1 TRBJ2-3 TRBV18 TGTGCCAGCTCACCTTACCTGATCGGACAGGGGGCAACAGATACGCAGTATTTT CASSPYLIGQGATDTQYF
NA TRBD2 TRBJ2-2 TRBV7-2 TGTGCCAGCAGCCCCCCAGCGGGGGAGGCGACCGGGGAGCTGTTTTTT CASSPPAGEATGELFF
NA TRBD2 TRBJ2-3 TRBV2 TGTGCCAGCAGCCGGGACTACTCAGATACGCAGTATTTT CASSRDYSDTQYF
NA NA TRBJ2-3 TRBV5-1 TGCGCCAGCAGCGTTCCGGGCACCGTTGGGGATACGCAGTATTTT CASSVPGTVGDTQYF
NA NA TRBJ1-2 TRBV30 TGTGCCTGGAGTTCGGACAGCAACTATGGCTACACCTTC CAWSSDSNYGYTF
NA TRBD1 TRBJ1-3 TRBV6-5 TGTGCCAGCACCGGGACAGTCACTGGAAACACCATATATTTT CASTGTVTGNTIYF
NA NA TRBJ1-1 TRBV7-8 TGTGCCAGCAGCTTTGTGCAAGGCGATGCCACTGAAGCTTTCTTT CASSFVQGDATEAFF
NA TRBD1 TRBJ2-5 TRBV7-2 TGTGCCAGCTCCCGGGACAGGGACAAGACCCAGTACTTC CASSRDRDKTQYF
NA NA TRBJ1-1 TRBV19 TGTGCCAGTAGTATTGGCAGCCTCTCGATGGACACTGAAGCTTTCTTT CASSIGSLSMDTEAFF
NA TRBD1 TRBJ2-5 TRBV18 TGTGCCAGCTCAATCGGGACAGGATTCCAAGAGACCCAGTACTTC CASSIGTGFQETQYF
few NA TRBJ1-5 TRBV6-5 TGTGCCAGCAAAGGAGGCCGATTGGATCAGCCCCAGCATTTT CASKGGRLDQPQHF
NA NA TRBJ1-2 TRBV7-3 TGTGCCAGCAGCTTAACCCCGACTGGGGGGGGCTACACCTTC CASSLTPTGGGYTF
few NA TRBJ1-4 TRBV5-5 TGTGCCAGCAGCTTGTCACACGTGGGTGGTGAAAAACTGTTTTTT CASSLSHVGGEKLFF
NA TRBD1 TRBJ2-7 TRBV6-5 TGTGCCAGCAGAGAGGGGGCGATCTACGAGCAGTACTTC CASREGAIYEQYF
NA NA TRBJ1-2 TRBV2 TGTGCCAGCAGTGGGGTAACCGGGGGAGGCTACACCTTC CASSGVTGGGYTF
NA NA TRBJ1-6 TRBV6-5 TGTGCCAGCAGTTGGGGCAGCTATTCACCCCTCCACTTT CASSWGSYSPLHF
NA TRBD2 TRBJ2-3 TRBV7-2 TGTGCCAGCAGCTCGCCGGTCAGACTAGCAGGGTCGGCAGATACGCAGTATTTT CASSSPVRLAGSADTQYF
NA TRBD2 TRBJ2-2 TRBV4-3 TGCGCCAGCAGCCAAGGACCGGGGGGGACCGGGGAGCTGTTTTTT CASSQGPGGTGELFF
NA TRBD2 TRBJ2-3 TRBV11-2 TGTGCCAGCAGCGACGGGACTAGCGGGTGGGATACGCAGTATTTT CASSDGTSGWDTQYF
medium-sized NA TRBJ2-3 TRBV2 TGTGCCAGCAACGTAGGCACAGATACGCAGTATTTT CASNVGTDTQYF
NA TRBD1 TRBJ2-7 TRBV19 TGTGCCAGTAGTGGTGGGACAGGGCCGGAGTACTTC CASSGGTGPEYF
NA TRBD1 TRBJ1-6 TRBV4-1 TGCGCCAGCAGCCGAAGCGGGACAGGGGATAATTCACCCCTCCACTTT CASSRSGTGDNSPLHF
medium-sized TRBD2 TRBJ2-3 TRBV12-5 TGTGCTAGTGGTCCCGGGACTAGCGGGAGGAGGGGAACGCAGTATTTT CASGPGTSGRRGTQYF
few NA TRBJ2-1 TRBV2 TGTGCCAGCAGCGAGACAGGAGGGGAATACAATGAGCAGTTCTTC CASSETGGEYNEQFF
NA TRBD2 TRBJ2-5 TRBV27 TGTGCCAGCAGCCGCGGGACTAGCGGGGGATGGGAAGAGACCCAGTACTTC CASSRGTSGGWEETQYF
NA TRBD1 TRBJ1-1 TRBV18 TGTGCCAGCCGGGGGACAGTCAACACTGAAGCTTTCTTT CASRGTVNTEAFF
NA NA TRBJ1-1 TRBV5-1 TGCGCCAGCAGCTTGGAAAGGGGCCTTGAAGCTTTCTTT CASSLERGLEAFF
NA NA TRBJ2-7 TRBV7-9 TGTGCCAGCAGCTTCTCGGCCTACGAGCAGTACTTC CASSFSAYEQYF
NA NA TRBJ2-7 TRBV6-5 TGTGCCAGCAGTTACTCGGGCCTCTCCAAGGGCTACGAGCAGTACTTC CASSYSGLSKGYEQYF
NA NA TRBJ1-1 TRBV19 TGTGCCAGTAGTATAGCTGTGAACACTGAAGCTTTCTTT CASSIAVNTEAFF
NA TRBD1 TRBJ2-3 TRBV19 TGTGCCAGTAGTATCCCAGGGGGCCCCACAGATACGCAGTATTTT CASSIPGGPTDTQYF
NA NA TRBJ2-1 TRBV4-3 TGCGCCAGCAGCCAAGATCCCCGCGGTAGAGAGCAGTTCTTC CASSQDPRGREQFF
NA NA TRBJ1-2 TRBV6-1 TGTGCCAGCCAAGTGGGGACACTGAACTATGGCTACACCTTC CASQVGTLNYGYTF
NA TRBD1 TRBJ2-7 TRBV18 TGTGCCAGCTCACCACGGGACAGGGGTTACGAGCAGTACTTC CASSPRDRGYEQYF
NA NA TRBJ2-7 TRBV6-5 TGTGCCAGCAGCCCTAGATATAAGGGCGAGCAGTACTTC CASSPRYKGEQYF
NA TRBD2 TRBJ2-7 TRBV7-2 TGTGCCAGCAGCTTAGGTGGGAGGGCCGGTCACGAGCAGTACTTC CASSLGGRAGHEQYF
NA NA TRBJ2-5 TRBV2 TGTGCCAGCAGTGAAGCGCGGACAGATCAAGAGACCCAGTACTTC CASSEARTDQETQYF
NA TRBD1 TRBJ2-5 TRBV30 TGTGCCTGGACTCCGGGACAGGGGGACGAGACCCAGTACTTC CAWTPGQGDETQYF